What follows are 25 T cell receptor beta chains derived from one specimen sequenced in a study of monozygotic twins with inflammatory bowel disease. From its re-call of the 5' RACE reads, TCRdb lists each CDR3 protein once, without DNA. In total, the table holds 400,000 to 500,000 distinct CDR3 sequences. The sequencing input was blood. These receptors were collected from a human donor with ulcerative colitis or Crohn's disease, or a healthy co-twin of an affected twin (not recorded which).

The genes are TRBV5-1 and TRBJ2-7. Germline V gene data show CDR1 as SGHRS and CDR2 as YFSETQ. The CDR3 spans 15 residues. The CDR3 protein is CASSLALLGSYEQYF.

The chain recombines TRBV19 with TRBJ1-6. The germline V gene has CDR1 LNHDA and CDR2 SQIVND (reference sequence). The CDR3 consists of 14 residues. CDR3 protein: CASSEPIWDSPLHF.

The rearrangement uses TRBV27 and TRBJ2-1; TCRdb calls TRBD1, which cannot be checked without DNA. From germline, CDR1 is MNHEY and CDR2 SMNVEV (reference sequence). The CDR3 runs to 13 residues. This CDR3 reads CASSLGQFDEQFF.

The CDR3 region is CASSLAAGLSNEQFF. The genes are TRBV5-4 and TRBJ2-1; the TCRdb D gene call, TRBD2, has no DNA to confirm it. This CDR3 comprises 15 residues. Germline V gene lookup returns CDR1 SGHNT and CDR2 YYREEE (reference sequence).

CDR3 protein: CASSWGSGNTIYF. The chain has TRBV12-3 or TRBV12-4 and TRBJ1-3. The CDR3 is 13 residues long.

This chain joins TRBV7-2 and TRBJ1-6; the D call from TCRdb, TRBD1, cannot be confirmed without DNA. CDR1 SGHTA and CDR2 FQGNSA come from the germline V gene. The CDR3 sequence is 15 residues long. CDR3 amino acids: CASSLGDRDRSPLHF.

This chain connects TRBV14 to TRBJ2-5. Germline V gene data show CDR1 as SGHDN and CDR2 as FVKESK. The CDR3 consists of 13 residues. CDR3 amino acids: CASSQVSQETQYF.

The chain has TRBV5-1 and TRBJ1-2; TCRdb names TRBD1, which stays unverified in the absence of DNA. The CDR3 is 16 amino acids. Per germline, CDR1 SGHRS and CDR2 YFSETQ. CDR3 loop: CASSYLTGGASYGYTF.

The CDR3 sequence: CASSQDSMNTEAFF. The genes are TRBV7-3 and TRBJ1-1; TCRdb selects TRBD1, and the lack of DNA leaves this call unchecked. There are 14 residues in the CDR3. The germline V gene has CDR1 SGHTA and CDR2 FQGTGA.

The chain employs TRBV15 and TRBJ2-3; the D call from TCRdb, TRBD2, cannot be confirmed without DNA. The CDR3 is made up of 16 amino acids. CDR1 is LNHNV and CDR2 is YYDKDF in the germline V gene (reference sequence). The CDR3: CATSRDGSSRADTQYF.

This chain uses TRBV30 with TRBJ2-7; TCRdb's assignment of TRBD1 cannot be checked, as there is no DNA. Germline-derived CDR1 and CDR2 are GTSNPN and SVGIG (reference sequence). The CDR3 loop spans 13 amino acids. CDR3 loop: CAWSAGAPYEQYF.

The genes are TRBV14 and TRBJ2-7; as DNA is missing, the TRBD1 call by TCRdb cannot be tested. Germline CDR1 SGHDN, CDR2 FVKESK. The CDR3 consists of 17 residues. The CDR3 reads CASSQVAAGQALYEQYF.

The genes are TRBV9 and TRBJ1-1; TCRdb selects TRBD1, and the lack of DNA leaves this call unchecked. The CDR3 sequence is 15 residues long. Germline V lookup: CDR1 SGDLS, CDR2 YYNGEE. The CDR3: CASSAGDRGSPEAFF.

The V and J genes are TRBV4-3 and TRBJ1-2; TCRdb's assignment of TRBD1 cannot be checked, as there is no DNA. CDR1 and CDR2 from the germline V gene are LGHNA and YSLEER. The CDR3 contains 18 residues. CDR3 sequence reads: CASSQEAITGGPLYGYTF.

The chain carries TRBV13 and TRBJ1-4; TCRdb's D call, TRBD1, is unchecked because there is no DNA. CDR1 and CDR2 from the germline V gene are PRHDT and FYEKMQ (reference sequence). The CDR3 length is 14 residues. Here the CDR3 reads CASSHGTINEKLFF.

The CDR3 loop is CASSPGHPTEAFF. The chain recombines TRBV18 with TRBJ1-1; TCRdb selects TRBD1, and the lack of DNA leaves this call unchecked. The CDR3 covers 13 residues. Germline values: CDR1 KGHSH, CDR2 LQKENI.

This chain connects TRBV5-1 to TRBJ1-1. In germline, CDR1 is SGHRS, CDR2 YFSETQ. The CDR3 spans 11 residues. This CDR3 reads CASRRETEAFF.

The chain couples TRBV9 to TRBJ2-3; TCRdb selects TRBD2, and the lack of DNA leaves this call unchecked. This CDR3 is 18 amino acids long. Germline CDR1 reads SGDLS; CDR2 reads YYNGEE. The CDR3 is CASSGWDYQSQRTDTQYF.

The chain employs TRBV12-3 or TRBV12-4 and TRBJ2-2; with no DNA, the TCRdb D assignment of TRBD2 cannot be verified. The CDR3 covers 17 residues. CDR3 loop: CASSPRTGGPNTGELFF.

The rearrangement links TRBV2 to TRBJ1-5; TCRdb's D gene call, TRBD1, goes unchecked for lack of DNA. CDR3 length: 13 amino acids. CDR1 is SNHLY, CDR2 FYNNEI, per germline. The CDR3 protein is CASRGQGVQPQHF.

The chain links TRBV29-1 to TRBJ2-5; the TCRdb call, TRBD1, lacks DNA for checking. The CDR3 runs 15 residues. Germline V CDR1 and CDR2: SQVTM, ANQGSEA. This CDR3 is CSVEYAGSYQETQYF.

The V call is TRBV4-2, the J call TRBJ2-4; the D call from TCRdb, TRBD1, cannot be confirmed without DNA. Germline V CDR1 and CDR2: LGHNA, YNFKEQ. The CDR3 extends over 20 amino acids. Here the CDR3 reads CASSLPPGTGISEGKNIQYF.

The chain is built from TRBV3-1 and TRBJ2-1. Germline V gives CDR1 LGHDT, CDR2 YNNKEL (reference sequence). This CDR3 spans 17 amino acids. CDR3 region: CASSQGRMGGLYNEQFF.

The rearrangement joins TRBV12-3 or TRBV12-4 to TRBJ1-5. This CDR3 region has 12 residues. CDR3 residues: CASTNPPEPQHF.

The chain links TRBV3-1 to TRBJ2-2; there is no DNA to check the TCRdb D call of TRBD1. The CDR3 is made up of 14 amino acids. CDR1 and CDR2 (germline): LGHDT, YNNKEL (reference sequence). This CDR3 is CASSQGPLNGELFF.